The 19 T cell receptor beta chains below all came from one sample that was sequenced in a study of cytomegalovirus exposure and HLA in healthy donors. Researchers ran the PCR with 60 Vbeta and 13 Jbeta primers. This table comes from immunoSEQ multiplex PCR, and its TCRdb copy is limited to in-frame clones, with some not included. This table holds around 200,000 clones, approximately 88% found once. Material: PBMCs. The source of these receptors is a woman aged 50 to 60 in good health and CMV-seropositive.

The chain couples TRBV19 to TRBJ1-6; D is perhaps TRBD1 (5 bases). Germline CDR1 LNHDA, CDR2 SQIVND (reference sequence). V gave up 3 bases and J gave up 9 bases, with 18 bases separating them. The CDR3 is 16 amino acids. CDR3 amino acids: CASSIWRGDLFSPLHF. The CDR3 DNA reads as TGTGCCAGTAGTATCTGGAGGGGCGATCTTTTTTCACCCCTCCACTTT.

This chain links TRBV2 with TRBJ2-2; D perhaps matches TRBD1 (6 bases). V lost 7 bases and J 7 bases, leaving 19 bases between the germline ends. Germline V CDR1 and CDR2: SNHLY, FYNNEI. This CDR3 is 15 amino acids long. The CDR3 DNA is TGTGCCAGCATTGGGAGCTTGGGGGCCGGCGGGGAGCTGTTTTTT. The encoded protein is CASIGSLGAGGELFF.

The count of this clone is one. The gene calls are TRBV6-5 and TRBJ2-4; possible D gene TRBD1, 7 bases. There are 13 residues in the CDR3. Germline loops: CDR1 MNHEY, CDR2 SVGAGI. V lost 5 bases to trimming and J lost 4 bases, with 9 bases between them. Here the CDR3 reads CASSQGGKNIQYF. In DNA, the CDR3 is TGTGCCAGCAGTCAGGGGGGAAAAAACATTCAGTACTTC.

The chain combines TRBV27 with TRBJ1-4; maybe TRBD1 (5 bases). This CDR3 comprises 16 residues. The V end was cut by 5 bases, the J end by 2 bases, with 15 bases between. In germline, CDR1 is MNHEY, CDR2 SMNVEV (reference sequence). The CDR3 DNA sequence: TGTGCCAGCAGTACGCGACAGATGGGGACTAATGAAAAACTGTTTTTT. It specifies CASSTRQMGTNEKLFF.

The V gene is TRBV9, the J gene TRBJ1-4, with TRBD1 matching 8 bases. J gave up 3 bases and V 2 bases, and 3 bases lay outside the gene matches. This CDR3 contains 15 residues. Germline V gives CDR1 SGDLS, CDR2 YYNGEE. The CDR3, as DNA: TGTGCCAGCAGCGTCCAGGGGGCTGCTAATGAAAAACTGTTTTTT. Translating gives CASSVQGAANEKLFF.

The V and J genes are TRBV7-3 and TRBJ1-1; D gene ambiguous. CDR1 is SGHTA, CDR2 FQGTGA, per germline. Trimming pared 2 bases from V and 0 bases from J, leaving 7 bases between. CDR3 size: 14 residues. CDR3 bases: TGTGCCAGCAGCTTATTACAAATGAACACTGAAGCTTTCTTT. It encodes CASSLLQMNTEAFF.

The CDR3 DNA follows: TGTGCCAGCAGTGAATCGTCGGGGAATACGCAGTATTTT. This translates into CASSESSGNTQYF. The V and J genes are TRBV6-1 and TRBJ2-3; D perhaps matches TRBD2 (5 bases). V lost 2 bases, J lost 7 bases, and 10 bases lay in between. The length of the CDR3 is 13 residues. Germline loops: CDR1 MNHNS, CDR2 SASEGT.

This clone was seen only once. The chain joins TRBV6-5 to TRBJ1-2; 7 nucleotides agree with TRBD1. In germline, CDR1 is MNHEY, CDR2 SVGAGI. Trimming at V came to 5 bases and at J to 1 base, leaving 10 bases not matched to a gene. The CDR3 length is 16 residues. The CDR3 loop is CASSHFSGQINYGYTF. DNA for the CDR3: TGTGCCAGCAGTCACTTTTCGGGACAGATTAACTATGGCTACACCTTC.

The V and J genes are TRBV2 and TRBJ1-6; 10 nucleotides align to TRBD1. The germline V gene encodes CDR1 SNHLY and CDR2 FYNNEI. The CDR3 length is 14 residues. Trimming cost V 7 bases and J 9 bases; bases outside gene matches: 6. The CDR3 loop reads CASTYRDRGSPLHF. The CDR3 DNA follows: TGTGCCAGCACTTACCGGGACAGGGGTTCACCCCTCCACTTT.

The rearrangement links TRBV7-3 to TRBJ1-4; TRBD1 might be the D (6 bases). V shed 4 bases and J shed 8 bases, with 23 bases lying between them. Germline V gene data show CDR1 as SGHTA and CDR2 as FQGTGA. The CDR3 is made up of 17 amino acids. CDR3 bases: TGTGCCAGCAGCTCAATAGTGGGGGCGGGGGGTAAAGAAAAACTGTTTTTT. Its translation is CASSSIVGAGGKEKLFF. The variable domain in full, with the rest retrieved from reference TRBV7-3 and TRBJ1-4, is GAGVSQTPSNKVTEKGKYVELRCDPISGHTALYWYRQSLGQGPEFLIYFQGTGAADDSGLPNDRFFAVRPEGSVSTLKIQRTERGDSAVYLCASSSIVGAGGKEKLFFGSGTQLSVL.

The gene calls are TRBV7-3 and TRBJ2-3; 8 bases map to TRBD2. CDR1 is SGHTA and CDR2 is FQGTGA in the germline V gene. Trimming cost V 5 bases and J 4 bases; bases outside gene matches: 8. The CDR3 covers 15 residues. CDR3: CASSQGSGGADTQYF. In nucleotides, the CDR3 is TGTGCCAGCAGCCAGGGTTCGGGGGGGGCAGATACGCAGTATTTT.

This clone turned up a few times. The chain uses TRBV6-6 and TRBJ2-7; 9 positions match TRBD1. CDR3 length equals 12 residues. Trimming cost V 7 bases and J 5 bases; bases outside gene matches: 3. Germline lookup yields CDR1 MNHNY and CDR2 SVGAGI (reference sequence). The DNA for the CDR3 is TGTGCCAGCACCAGGGACAGGGACGAGCAGTACTTC. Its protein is CASTRDRDEQYF.

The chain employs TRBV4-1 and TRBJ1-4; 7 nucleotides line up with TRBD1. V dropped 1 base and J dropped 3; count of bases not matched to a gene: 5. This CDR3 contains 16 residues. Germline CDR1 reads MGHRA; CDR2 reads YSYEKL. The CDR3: CASSQGLQGANEKLFF. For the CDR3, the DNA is TGCGCCAGCAGCCAAGGTCTGCAGGGGGCTAATGAAAAACTGTTTTTT.

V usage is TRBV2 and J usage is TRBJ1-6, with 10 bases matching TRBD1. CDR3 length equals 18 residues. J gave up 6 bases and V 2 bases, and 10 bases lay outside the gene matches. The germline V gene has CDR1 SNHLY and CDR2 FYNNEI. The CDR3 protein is CASSEIRLGTGANSPLHF. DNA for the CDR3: TGTGCCAGCAGTGAAATACGCCTCGGGACAGGGGCTAATTCACCCCTCCACTTT.

CDR3 nucleotide sequence: TGTGCCAGCAGCCAATTGGGAGGGGTCACTGAAGCTTTCTTT. Translated, it gives CASSQLGGVTEAFF. This sequence joins TRBV7-2 and TRBJ1-1; possibly TRBD1 for D (5 bases). The V and J ends lost 5 bases and 4 bases respectively, with 14 bases between them. From germline, CDR1 is SGHTA and CDR2 FQGNSA. The length of the CDR3 is 14 residues.

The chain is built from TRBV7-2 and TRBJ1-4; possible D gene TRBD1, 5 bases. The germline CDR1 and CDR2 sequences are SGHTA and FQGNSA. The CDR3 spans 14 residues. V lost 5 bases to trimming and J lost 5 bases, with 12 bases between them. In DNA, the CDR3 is TGTGCCAGCAGCCAGACAGCTATGAATGAAAAACTGTTTTTT. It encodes CASSQTAMNEKLFF.

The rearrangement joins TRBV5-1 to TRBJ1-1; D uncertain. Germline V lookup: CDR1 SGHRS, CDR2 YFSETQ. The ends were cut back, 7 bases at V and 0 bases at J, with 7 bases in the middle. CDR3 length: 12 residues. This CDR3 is CASVRLNTEAFF. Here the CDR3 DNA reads TGCGCCAGCGTCCGGTTGAACACTGAAGCTTTCTTT.

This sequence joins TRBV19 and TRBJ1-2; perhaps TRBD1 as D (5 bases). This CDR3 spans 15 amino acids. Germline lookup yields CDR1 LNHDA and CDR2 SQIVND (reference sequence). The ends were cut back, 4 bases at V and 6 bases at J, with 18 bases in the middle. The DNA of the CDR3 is TGTGCCAGTAGTAGGCCCGGACAAGTTTATAATGGCTACACCTTC. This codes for CASSRPGQVYNGYTF.

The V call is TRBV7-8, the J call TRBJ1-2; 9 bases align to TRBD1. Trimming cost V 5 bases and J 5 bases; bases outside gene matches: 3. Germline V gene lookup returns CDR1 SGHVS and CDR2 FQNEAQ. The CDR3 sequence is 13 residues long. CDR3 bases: TGTGCCAGCAGCACTGGACAGGGGTATGGCTACACCTTC. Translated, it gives CASSTGQGYGYTF. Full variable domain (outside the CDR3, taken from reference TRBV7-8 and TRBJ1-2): GAGVSQSPRYKVAKRGQDVALRCDPISGHVSLFWYQQALGQGPEFLTYFQNEAQLDKSGLPSDRFFAERPEGSVSTLKIQRTQQEDSAVYLCASSTGQGYGYTFGSGTRLTVV.